These 10 T cell receptor beta chains share one sample of origin, sequenced in a study of early T cells in non-severe SARS-CoV-2 infection. TCRdb called the 5' RACE reads again in MiXCR, with one record for every CDR3 protein. The table records about 33,000 distinct CDR3 sequences, approximately 5.3% of them present only once. Sequences were obtained from whole blood. These receptors were taken from an adult who was a healthcare worker with PCR-confirmed SARS-CoV-2 infection or an uninfected control (not recorded which).

V is TRBV4-1 and J is TRBJ1-1, with a tentative D call TRBD1 (5 bases). The CDR3 consists of 15 residues. CDR1 and CDR2 from the germline V gene are MGHRA and YSYEKL. V was clipped by 5 bases and J by 2 bases, with 15 bases between them. CDR3 residues: CASSRNGAQNTEAFF. The CDR3 DNA follows: TGCGCCAGCAGCAGGAATGGGGCCCAAAACACTGAAGCTTTCTTT.

This clonotype was observed many times. This rearrangement joins TRBV7-2 to TRBJ2-2; 7 nucleotides match TRBD2. The CDR3 has 17 residues. Germline V CDR1 and CDR2: SGHTA, FQGNSA. Trimming took 5 bases from V and 2 from J; bases not matched to a gene: 11. CDR3 in amino acids: CASSHSLAIINTGELFF. CDR3 nucleotide sequence: TGTGCCAGCAGCCACTCACTAGCGATAATTAACACCGGGGAGCTGTTTTTT.

This clonotype was counted ten times or more. This chain's CDR3 is CASHKSTYTDTQYF. DNA of the CDR3: TGTGCCAGCCACAAATCCACATACACAGATACGCAGTATTTT. The chain employs TRBV2 and TRBJ2-3, with D hard to call. The CDR3 runs to 14 residues. Germline loops: CDR1 SNHLY, CDR2 FYNNEI. The V end was cut by 8 bases, the J end by 2 bases, with 14 bases between.

This clonotype came up a few times. The chain recombines TRBV5-1 with TRBJ2-2, with TRBD1 matching over 7 bases. The germline V gene encodes CDR1 SGHRS and CDR2 YFSETQ. The junction had 12 bases not matched to a gene; V was cut back by 2 bases and J by 5 bases. CDR3 length: 17 residues. CDR3 DNA: TGCGCCAGCAGCTTACAGGGGATCCAGGGGTTAACCGGGGAGCTGTTTTTT. Protein product: CASSLQGIQGLTGELFF.

Turning to this clonotype: This sequence may be a read error, since a much larger clone differs from it by one base. V and J are TRBV5-4 and TRBJ2-4; D is ambiguous. Germline CDR1 reads SGHNT; CDR2 reads YYREEE (reference sequence). There are 14 residues in the CDR3. V lost 0 bases and J 4 bases, leaving 8 bases between the germline ends. The CDR3, as DNA: TGTGCCAGCAGCTTGGACAGTCCGAAAAACATTCAGTACTTC. Translation gives CASSLDSPKNIQYF. The full variable domain, its missing parts supplied by reference TRBV5-4 and TRBJ2-4, is ETGVTQSPTHLIKTRGQQVTLRCSSQSGHNTVSWYQQALGQGPQFIFQYYREEENGRGNFPPRFSGLQFPNYSSELNVNALELDDSALYLCASSLDSPKNIQYFGAGTRLSVL.

The sample holds one count of this clonotype. The chain combines TRBV5-1 with TRBJ2-3; TRBD1 or TRBD2 may be the D gene (5 bases each). This CDR3 contains 15 residues. The V gene's germline CDR1 is SGHRS and CDR2 YFSETQ. Trimming took 0 bases from V and 1 from J, leaving 9 bases between them. The CDR3 DNA is TGCGCCAGCAGCTTGGAAGGGGACGGCACAGATACGCAGTATTTT. Encoded protein: CASSLEGDGTDTQYF. The full variable domain, completed using reference TRBV5-1 and TRBJ2-3, is KAGVTQTPRYLIKTRGQQVTLSCSPISGHRSVSWYQQTPGQGLQFLFEYFSETQRNKGNFPGRFSGRQFSNSRSEMNVSTLELGDSALYLCASSLEGDGTDTQYFGPGTRLTVL.

As to this clonotype: A much bigger clone sits one base away, suggesting this may be a read error. The chain has TRBV6-2 or TRBV6-3 and TRBJ1-1; 7 positions match TRBD1. Unmatched junction bases numbered 4, after V lost 2 bases and J lost 7 bases. Germline CDR1 reads MNHEY; CDR2 reads SVGEGT. The CDR3 length is 13 residues. The CDR3 DNA reads TGTGCCAGCAGTTACAGGGGGCACATTGAAGCTTTCTTT. This encodes CASSYRGHIEAFF.

This clonotype was counted only a few times. V usage is TRBV12-3 or TRBV12-4 and J usage is TRBJ1-2; weak D call: TRBD1 (5 bases). V was trimmed by 2 bases and J by 8 bases, leaving 12 bases between them. The CDR3 totals 13 residues. The CDR3 DNA is TGTGCCAGCAGTTTACGGGGACTCAGGGGCTACACCTTC. It specifies CASSLRGLRGYTF.

This clonotype was picked up many times. The rearrangement links TRBV20-1 to TRBJ1-4, with 9 bases identical to TRBD1. The CDR3 is made up of 16 amino acids. The V segment lost 3 bases and the J segment 7 bases; nucleotides outside the gene matches: 12. Germline assignment: CDR1 DFQATT and CDR2 SNEGSKA (reference sequence). CDR3 sequence reads: CSASRDRAGDAEKLFF. The CDR3 nucleotides read TGCAGTGCTAGTCGGGACAGGGCGGGAGATGCTGAAAAACTGTTTTTT.

This clonotype was seen repeatedly, ten times or more. V and J are TRBV6-2 or TRBV6-3 and TRBJ2-5; 8 bases match TRBD2. The CDR3 sequence is 15 residues long. Germline V gene lookup returns CDR1 MNHEY and CDR2 SVGEGT. Trimming at V came to 6 bases and at J to 3 bases, leaving 9 bases not matched to a gene. The CDR3 bases are TGTGCCAGCAGCCCCGGGGGAGCGGGGGAAGAGACCCAGTACTTC. This translates into CASSPGGAGEETQYF.